The rows below give T cell receptor beta chains drawn from one sample of a study of blood T cell repertoires in COVID-19. The protocol was immunoSEQ multiplex PCR, while the TCRdb copy is restricted to in-frame clones and leaves out a portion. The sample lists around 100,000 clones, roughly nine tenths occurring once. Sequenced input: peripheral blood. These receptors came from a man aged 50 to 59 in a cohort sampled during active COVID-19. Both conserved end residues are part of each CDR3. The D gene is left open where the match is weak. The size of a clone is reported for some rows only, either as once, few or many, or as a class for expanded clones.

>once|TRBJ2-5|-|TRBV6-5|13
CASSYGAQETQYF
TGTGCCAGCAGTTATGGGGCTCAAGAGACCCAGTACTTC
>-|TRBJ1-6|-|TRBV10-2|12
CASSDGVSPLHF
TGCGCCAGCAGTGACGGGGTTTCACCCCTCCACTTT
>-|TRBJ2-1|TRBD2|TRBV7-2|15
CASSYGRSSYNEQFF
TGTGCCAGCAGCTACGGGAGGAGCTCCTACAATGAGCAGTTCTTC
>once|TRBJ2-7|-|TRBV7-2|16
CASSLASLGGPYEQYF
TGTGCCAGCAGCTTAGCGTCTTTAGGTGGGCCCTACGAGCAGTACTTC
>once|TRBJ1-2|TRBD1|TRBV6-5|13
CASSGTGGGGYTF
TGTGCCAGCAGCGGGACAGGGGGCGGTGGCTACACCTTC
>-|TRBJ1-4|-|TRBV11-2|14
CASSLGGVGEKLFF
TGTGCCAGCAGCTTAGGGGGGGTCGGCGAAAAACTGTTTTTT
>-|TRBJ2-1|-|TRBV6-5|13
CASSFGRQSEQFF
TGTGCCAGCAGCTTCGGCCGACAAAGTGAGCAGTTCTTC
>-|TRBJ2-5|-|TRBV7-9|14
CASSLAANQETQYF
TGTGCCAGCAGCTTAGCCGCTAACCAAGAGACCCAGTACTTC
>-|TRBJ2-5|-|TRBV5-5|14
CASSPQHRAETQYF
TGTGCCAGCAGCCCACAGCACAGGGCCGAGACCCAGTACTTC
>-|TRBJ2-2|-|TRBV4-1|15
CASSLSVVDNGELFF
TGCGCCAGCAGCCTTTCGGTAGTCGATAACGGGGAGCTGTTTTTT
>-|TRBJ1-2|TRBD1|TRBV5-4|15
CASSRGQGAIYGYTF
TGTGCCAGCAGCCGGGGACAGGGGGCGATCTATGGCTACACCTTC
>-|TRBJ2-5|TRBD2|TRBV7-7|14
CASSPSGGKETQYF
TGTGCTAGCAGCCCTTCGGGGGGAAAAGAGACCCAGTACTTC
>-|TRBJ2-5|TRBD2|TRBV9|17
CASSVGDSGFAQETQYF
TGTGCCAGCAGCGTAGGCGATAGCGGGTTCGCCCAAGAGACCCAGTACTTC
>-|TRBJ2-3|TRBD2|TRBV6-1|16
CASSEMWGGGADTQYF
TGTGCCAGCAGTGAAATGTGGGGGGGAGGGGCAGATACGCAGTATTTT
>few|TRBJ1-6|-|TRBV2|13
CASREDSGSPLHF
TGTGCCAGCAGAGAGGACAGCGGTTCACCCCTCCACTTT
>-|TRBJ2-2|-|TRBV3-1/TRBV3-2|14
CASGGRAGTGELFF
TGTGCCAGCGGGGGCAGGGCGGGTACCGGGGAGCTGTTTTTT
>-|TRBJ2-1|TRBD1|TRBV2|16
CASREGTGGAYNEQFF
TGTGCCAGCAGAGAGGGGACAGGGGGCGCCTACAATGAGCAGTTCTTC
>once|TRBJ2-3|-|TRBV10-3|11
CAISDKDTQYF
TGTGCCATCAGTGATAAAGATACGCAGTATTTT
>-|TRBJ2-2|TRBD1|TRBV5-4|16
CASSSRDRGPAGELFF
TGTGCCAGCAGCTCCCGGGACAGGGGACCGGCCGGGGAGCTGTTTTTT
>-|TRBJ1-6|-|TRBV2|13
CASSELGDSPLHF
TGTGCCAGCAGTGAATTGGGAGACTCACCCCTCCACTTT
>-|TRBJ2-7|-|TRBV21-1|14
CASSKVERYYEQYF
TGTGCCAGCAGCAAAGTCGAGCGGTACTACGAGCAGTACTTC
>-|TRBJ1-1|-|TRBV11-3|15
CASSPPTGGSTEAFF
TGTGCCAGCAGCCCCCCGACCGGGGGGAGCACTGAAGCTTTCTTT
>-|TRBJ2-7|TRBD1|TRBV5-1|16
CASSVGGPGQANEQYF
TGCGCCAGCAGCGTGGGGGGCCCGGGACAGGCTAACGAGCAGTACTTC
>-|TRBJ2-1|TRBD2|TRBV9|15
CASSVSAGGRDEQFF
TGTGCCAGCAGCGTTTCCGCGGGGGGTAGGGATGAGCAGTTCTTC
>-|TRBJ1-1|TRBD1|TRBV6-6|14
CASSSGGADTEAFF
TGTGCCAGCAGTTCAGGGGGCGCGGACACTGAAGCTTTCTTT
>-|TRBJ2-1|TRBD2|TRBV11-3|13
CASSPGTSGEQFF
TGTGCCAGCAGCCCAGGGACTAGCGGCGAGCAGTTCTTC
>-|TRBJ1-6|-|TRBV20-1|14
CSASHQGYNSPLHF
TGCAGTGCTAGTCATCAGGGCTATAATTCACCCCTCCACTTT
>-|TRBJ2-2|TRBD2|TRBV15|15
CATSRAGGDTGELFF
TGTGCCACCAGCAGAGCGGGGGGGGACACCGGGGAGCTGTTTTTT
>-|TRBJ2-5|TRBD2|TRBV29-1|13
CSVPAGGRETQYF
TGCAGCGTCCCAGCGGGGGGGCGCGAGACCCAGTACTTC
>-|TRBJ2-1|TRBD2|TRBV5-8|12
CASRWGLSGPFF
TGTGCCAGCAGGTGGGGACTTAGCGGGCCGTTCTTC
>-|TRBJ2-3|TRBD2|TRBV9|15
CASSVVLAGRDTQYF
TGTGCCAGCAGCGTAGTATTAGCGGGTAGAGATACGCAGTATTTT
>-|TRBJ1-3|-|TRBV2|17
CASSEGPLGGSGNTIYF
TGTGCCAGCAGTGAAGGACCTCTAGGGGGATCTGGAAACACCATATATTTT
>-|TRBJ1-5|-|TRBV5-8|16
CASSYWSKTNNQPQHF
TGTGCCAGCAGCTATTGGTCCAAAACTAACAATCAGCCCCAGCATTTT
>-|TRBJ2-3|-|TRBV7-8|14
CASSLDPFRDTQYF
TGTGCCAGCAGCTTAGACCCCTTCAGAGATACGCAGTATTTT
>few|TRBJ2-3|TRBD2|TRBV5-1|17
CASSNLASGGIGDTQYF
TGCGCCAGCAGCAACTTGGCCAGCGGGGGGATCGGAGATACGCAGTATTTT
>-|TRBJ2-5|TRBD1|TRBV19|16
CASTPRGQGPGETQYF
TGTGCCAGTACCCCTCGGGGACAGGGGCCCGGAGAGACCCAGTACTTC
>once|TRBJ2-7|-|TRBV6-2/TRBV6-3|12
CASSYASYEQYF
TGTGCCAGCAGTTACGCCAGCTACGAGCAGTACTTC
>-|TRBJ1-2|-|TRBV18|15
CASSPNLDSFYGYTF
TGTGCCAGCTCACCGAACCTGGACAGCTTCTATGGCTACACCTTC
>-|TRBJ2-1|TRBD2|TRBV27|15
CASRVSSGGAWEQFF
TGTGCCAGCAGAGTATCTAGCGGGGGGGCTTGGGAGCAGTTCTTC
>-|TRBJ1-5|-|TRBV20-1|14
CSASPPPGNQPQHF
TGCAGTGCTAGTCCCCCCCCTGGCAATCAGCCCCAGCATTTT
>-|TRBJ2-3|-|TRBV7-8|13
CASSLGGLDTQYF
TGTGCCAGCAGCCTCGGAGGGCTGGATACGCAGTATTTT
>once|TRBJ2-1|-|TRBV5-1|14
CASSLGGPNNEQFF
TGCGCCAGCAGCTTGGGGGGGCCAAACAATGAGCAGTTCTTC
>-|TRBJ1-1|-|TRBV7-6|12
CASSLIQEGAFF
TGTGCCAGCAGCTTAATCCAGGAGGGAGCTTTCTTT
>-|TRBJ1-1|-|TRBV3-1/TRBV3-2|15
CASSQEYRVGTEAFF
TGTGCCAGCAGCCAAGAATACAGGGTTGGCACTGAAGCTTTCTTT
>-|TRBJ2-6|-|TRBV2|18
CASRGTKEQRTGANVLTF
TGTGCCAGCAGGGGGACAAAAGAACAACGTACTGGGGCCAACGTCCTGACTTTC
>-|TRBJ1-5|-|TRBV7-8|14
CASSLGVGNQPQHF
TGTGCCAGCAGCTTGGGAGTTGGCAATCAGCCCCAGCATTTT
>few|TRBJ2-1|-|TRBV3-1/TRBV3-2|15
CASSPELRSRGEQFF
TGTGCCAGCAGCCCAGAACTCCGATCCCGGGGAGAGCAGTTCTTC
>-|TRBJ1-1|-|TRBV4-3|15
CASSQDQVWATEAFF
TGCGCCAGCAGCCAAGATCAGGTGTGGGCCACTGAAGCTTTCTTT
>-|TRBJ2-6|TRBD1|TRBV2|16
CASRDSLAGGANVLTF
TGTGCCAGCCGGGACAGCCTAGCAGGAGGGGCCAACGTCCTGACTTTC
>-|TRBJ2-5|TRBD2|TRBV7-2|18
CASSLFSGASGIQETQYF
TGTGCCAGCAGCTTATTCTCTGGGGCTAGCGGAATCCAAGAGACCCAGTACTTC
>-|TRBJ2-7|-|TRBV7-9|13
CASNPGSTYEQYF
TGTGCCAGCAATCCAGGGTCCACCTACGAGCAGTACTTC
>-|TRBJ2-7|-|TRBV29-1|11
CSVETGYEQYF
TGCAGCGTCGAAACAGGCTACGAGCAGTACTTC
>-|TRBJ1-1|TRBD1|TRBV6-5|14
CASSYTGGRSEAFF
TGTGCCAGCAGTTACACAGGGGGTAGGTCTGAAGCTTTCTTT
>-|TRBJ1-2|TRBD1|TRBV6-5|16
CASSYVRTGGSYGYTF
TGTGCCAGCAGTTACGTCCGGACAGGGGGAAGCTATGGCTACACCTTC
>-|TRBJ2-3|TRBD2|TRBV20-1|14
CSASIRGGTDTQYF
TGCAGTGCTAGTATTCGCGGGGGGACAGATACGCAGTATTTT
>once|TRBJ2-3|TRBD1|TRBV2|17
CASSPVWDRGLTDTQYF
TGTGCCAGCAGCCCAGTGTGGGACAGGGGGCTCACAGATACGCAGTATTTT
>-|TRBJ2-1|TRBD1|TRBV2|14
CASSSGQAYNEQFF
TGTGCCAGCAGCTCGGGACAGGCTTACAATGAGCAGTTCTTC